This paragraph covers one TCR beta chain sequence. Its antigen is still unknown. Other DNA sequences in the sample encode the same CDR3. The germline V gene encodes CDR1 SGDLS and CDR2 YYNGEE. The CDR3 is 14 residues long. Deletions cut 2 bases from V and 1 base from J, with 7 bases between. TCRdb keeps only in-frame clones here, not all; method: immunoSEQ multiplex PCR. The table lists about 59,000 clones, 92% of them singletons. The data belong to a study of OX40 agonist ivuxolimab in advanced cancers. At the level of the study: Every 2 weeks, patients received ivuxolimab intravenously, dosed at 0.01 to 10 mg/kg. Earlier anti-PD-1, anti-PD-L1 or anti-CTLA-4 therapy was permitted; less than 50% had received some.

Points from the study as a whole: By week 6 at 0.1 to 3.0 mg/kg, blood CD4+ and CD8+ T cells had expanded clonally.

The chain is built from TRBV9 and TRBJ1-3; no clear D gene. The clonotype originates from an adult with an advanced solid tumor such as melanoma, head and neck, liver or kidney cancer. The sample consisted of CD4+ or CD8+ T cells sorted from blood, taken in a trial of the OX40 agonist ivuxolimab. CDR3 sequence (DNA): TGTGCCAGCAGCGTCGAGGATTCTGGAAACACCATATATTTT. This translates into CASSVEDSGNTIYF.